Listed below are T cell receptor beta chains from one sample, sequenced in a study of blood T cells in healthy people across ages. TCRdb recomputed calls from the 5' RACE reads with MiXCR, one row per CDR3 protein. The sample holds roughly 1.5 million distinct CDR3 sequences, roughly 43% seen once. The sample was blood. All receptors come from a woman aged 18-29 years in good health. Each CDR3 is given with its conserved first and last residue. Each record gives: CDR3 DNA, CDR3 protein, CDR3 length, J gene, clone size, V gene, D gene. The D gene is left open where the match is weak. The size entry is marked missing in some rows and otherwise reads once, few, many or a size class.

TGTGCCAGCAGCTTATCCGGGACAGGGGGGACTGAAGCTTTCTTT | CASSLSGTGGTEAFF | 15 | TRBJ1-1 | few | TRBV9 | TRBD1
TGCAGTGCTTCGACTAGCGGGACAGATACGCAGTATTTT | CSASTSGTDTQYF | 13 | TRBJ2-3 | . | TRBV20-1 | TRBD2
TGCGCCAGCAGCTGGCAGGGATCCACAGATACGCAGTATTTT | CASSWQGSTDTQYF | 14 | TRBJ2-3 | . | TRBV5-1 | .
TGTGCCAGCAGCTTCGGAGGGTCGGTAGCCAAAAACATTCAGTACTTC | CASSFGGSVAKNIQYF | 16 | TRBJ2-4 | . | TRBV7-2 | .
TGTGCCAGCAGCACTCGACTAGCGGGGGACACAGATACGCAGTATTTT | CASSTRLAGDTDTQYF | 16 | TRBJ2-3 | many | TRBV21-1 | .
TGTGCCAGCAGTCAAGCGGAGGGGGCGGGCTATGGCTACACCTTC | CASSQAEGAGYGYTF | 15 | TRBJ1-2 | . | TRBV3-1 | TRBD1
TGCAGTGCTAGAGATCGTAGACAGGGAACCTACAATGAGCAGTTCTTC | CSARDRRQGTYNEQFF | 16 | TRBJ2-1 | . | TRBV20-1 | TRBD1
TGTGCCAGCCGTGGCCGCCGGGGGGGCAGAGAGCAGTTCTTC | CASRGRRGGREQFF | 14 | TRBJ2-1 | . | TRBV12-3/TRBV12-4 | TRBD2
TGTGCTAGCAGCTTTCTTTCTGAGGAGACCTACGAGCAGTACTTC | CASSFLSEETYEQYF | 15 | TRBJ2-7 | . | TRBV7-7 | .
TGTGCCAGCGCTTGGGGCCGGGAGACCGGGGAGCTGTTTTTT | CASAWGRETGELFF | 14 | TRBJ2-2 | few | TRBV6-1 | .
TGTGCCAGCAACCCGGTAGCGGGGGGAAGCACAGATACGCAGTATTTT | CASNPVAGGSTDTQYF | 16 | TRBJ2-3 | . | TRBV12-3/TRBV12-4 | TRBD2
TGCAGTGTTAGAGGGGAACGGACAAAATACAATGAGCAGTTCTTC | CSVRGERTKYNEQFF | 15 | TRBJ2-1 | . | TRBV20-1 | .
TGTGCCAGCAGTGACGATAGGGTTAGCGGCTACACCTTC | CASSDDRVSGYTF | 13 | TRBJ1-2 | . | TRBV6-5 | .
TGTGCCAGCAGTTTTACTCTTAGCACAGATACGCAGTATTTT | CASSFTLSTDTQYF | 14 | TRBJ2-3 | few | TRBV12-3/TRBV12-4 | .
TGTGCCAGCAGTTCCCTGAGTTTGCAGTACTTC | CASSSLSLQYF | 11 | TRBJ2-7 | . | TRBV12-3/TRBV12-4 | .
TGCGCCAGCGCCGCTGGAGGTTCAGGGGATACGCAGTATTTT | CASAAGGSGDTQYF | 14 | TRBJ2-3 | . | TRBV5-1 | .
TGTGCCAGCAGCGCGCGATGGAACACTGAAGCTTTCTTT | CASSARWNTEAFF | 13 | TRBJ1-1 | . | TRBV14 | .
TGTGCCTGGACCGGACAGGGGTTCACTGAAGCTTTCTTT | CAWTGQGFTEAFF | 13 | TRBJ1-1 | . | TRBV30 | TRBD1
TGTGCCAGCAGCTCTAGACGGCTTGACCAAGAGACCCAGTACTTC | CASSSRRLDQETQYF | 15 | TRBJ2-5 | . | TRBV11-2 | .
TGTGCCAGCAGCTTGGAACGGGGGTATAGCAATCAGCCCCAGCATTTT | CASSLERGYSNQPQHF | 16 | TRBJ1-5 | . | TRBV5-5 | .
TGTGCCAGCAGCTTGACAGGGTTGTCTACTAATGAAAAACTGTTTTTT | CASSLTGLSTNEKLFF | 16 | TRBJ1-4 | . | TRBV5-6 | .
TGTGCCAGCAGCCCCACTAGCGGGCGTTCCTACAATGAGCAGTTCTTC | CASSPTSGRSYNEQFF | 16 | TRBJ2-1 | few | TRBV7-2 | TRBD2
TGTGCCAGCAGCTTCGGTAGAGGGGCGGGCACCGGGGAGCTGTTTTTT | CASSFGRGAGTGELFF | 16 | TRBJ2-2 | . | TRBV27 | .
TGTGCCAGCAGCCAAGTTCTAGCGGGGTCAGATACGCAGTATTTT | CASSQVLAGSDTQYF | 15 | TRBJ2-3 | . | TRBV14 | TRBD2
TGTGCTAGTGGACCGGACAGGGCGGACGAGCAGTACTTC | CASGPDRADEQYF | 13 | TRBJ2-7 | . | TRBV12-5 | TRBD1
TGTGCCAGCAGGGAGGGGATGGGTGGCTACACCTTC | CASREGMGGYTF | 12 | TRBJ1-2 | few | TRBV2 | .
TGCAGTGCTAGAGATAGACAGGGGGCGGCAGATACGCAGTATTTT | CSARDRQGAADTQYF | 15 | TRBJ2-3 | . | TRBV20-1 | TRBD1
TGTGCCAGCAGCTTAGTTGGTATAGCGGGAAAAGAGACCCAGTACTTC | CASSLVGIAGKETQYF | 16 | TRBJ2-5 | few | TRBV7-2 | TRBD2
TGCGCCAGCAGCCAACTACAGGGGTACAATCAGCCCCAGCATTTT | CASSQLQGYNQPQHF | 15 | TRBJ1-5 | . | TRBV4-1 | TRBD1
TGTGCCAGCAGCTCGGACAGGGCTCCGGGTGGCTACACCTTC | CASSSDRAPGGYTF | 14 | TRBJ1-2 | many | TRBV7-9 | TRBD1
TGTGCCAGCAGCTTAGATGGGGCCGATACGCAGTATTTT | CASSLDGADTQYF | 13 | TRBJ2-3 | many | TRBV7-6 | .
TGTGCCAGCAGTGTGCCGAGCGGGGGTTACGAGCAGTTCTTC | CASSVPSGGYEQFF | 14 | TRBJ2-1 | . | TRBV28 | TRBD2
TGTGCCAGCAGTTACTCTGGGACTAGTAGCTACAATGAGCAGTACTTC | CASSYSGTSSYNEQYF | 16 | TRBJ2-7 | once | TRBV6-2/TRBV6-3 | TRBD2
TGTGCCAGCAGCCGCCTTGTCGGCGGGAGGGCCAGGAATGAGCAGTTCTTC | CASSRLVGGRARNEQFF | 17 | TRBJ2-1 | few | TRBV5-8 | TRBD2
TGCAGTGCTAGAGATGGGGGGTCTGGGGCCAACGTCCTGACTTTC | CSARDGGSGANVLTF | 15 | TRBJ2-6 | few | TRBV20-1 | .
TGTGCCACCCGGGGTGGGGACAATGAGCAGTTCTTC | CATRGGDNEQFF | 12 | TRBJ2-1 | once | TRBV2 | .
TGCGCCAGCAGCCAAGAGCGGGGGGTCAATCAGCCCCAGCATTTT | CASSQERGVNQPQHF | 15 | TRBJ1-5 | . | TRBV4-3 | .
TGTGCCAGCACCGGGACAGGGTGGGCCTACAATGAGCAGTTCTTC | CASTGTGWAYNEQFF | 15 | TRBJ2-1 | . | TRBV12-3/TRBV12-4 | TRBD1
TGTGCCACCAGCGATTGGGGCTCTGGGGCCAACGTCCTGACTTTC | CATSDWGSGANVLTF | 15 | TRBJ2-6 | . | TRBV24-1 | .
TGTGCCATCAGTCCCCTAATGTACTTCTCTGGGGCCAACGTCCTGACTTTC | CAISPLMYFSGANVLTF | 17 | TRBJ2-6 | few | TRBV10-3 | .
TGTGCCAGCAGGGCCGGGACTAGCGGGAGTTCTGGGGCCAACGTCCTGACTTTC | CASRAGTSGSSGANVLTF | 18 | TRBJ2-6 | . | TRBV11-2 | TRBD2
TGTGCCAGCAGCCAAGATTCAATCAGGGCGGGGGGATACAATGAGCAGTACTTC | CASSQDSIRAGGYNEQYF | 18 | TRBJ2-7 | few | TRBV4-2 | TRBD2
TGCGCCAGCAGCTACCGGGCCGGGAACACTGAAGCTTTCTTT | CASSYRAGNTEAFF | 14 | TRBJ1-1 | . | TRBV5-1 | .
TGTGCCACCAGCAGAGAGGAACTAGCGGGGGTCACCGGGGAGCTGTTTTTT | CATSREELAGVTGELFF | 17 | TRBJ2-2 | . | TRBV15 | TRBD2
TGCAGTGCCACGGACGGGAGCTCTGGAAACACCATATATTTT | CSATDGSSGNTIYF | 14 | TRBJ1-3 | . | TRBV20-1 | .
TGTGCCAGCAGCGATCAGTTAGACGAGCAGTTCTTC | CASSDQLDEQFF | 12 | TRBJ2-1 | . | TRBV9 | .
TGTGCCAGCAGCTTTACGGACAGGGGGTTCTACGAGCAGTACTTC | CASSFTDRGFYEQYF | 15 | TRBJ2-7 | . | TRBV7-6 | TRBD1
TGTGCCACCGAGAAATACAATGAGCAGTTCTTC | CATEKYNEQFF | 11 | TRBJ2-1 | few | TRBV24-1 | .
TGTGCCAGCAGGAGAAGGGTCAATGAGCAGTTCTTC | CASRRRVNEQFF | 12 | TRBJ2-1 | few | TRBV7-6 | .
TGCGCCAGCAGCCAAGATGGGGGGCGACAGTATGGCTACACCTTC | CASSQDGGRQYGYTF | 15 | TRBJ1-2 | . | TRBV4-1 | .
TGTGCCAGCAGCAAAGGGGGACAGCCCTACGAGCAGTACTTC | CASSKGGQPYEQYF | 14 | TRBJ2-7 | . | TRBV21-1 | .
TGTGCCAGCAGCCCCCGGGCGGCGATGAACACTGAAGCTTTCTTT | CASSPRAAMNTEAFF | 15 | TRBJ1-1 | . | TRBV7-2 | .
TGTGCTAGTGGTTTGGTATTTGTGCAGTTCTTC | CASGLVFVQFF | 11 | TRBJ2-1 | few | TRBV12-5 | .
TGTGCCAGCAGCCTCGGGACTAGCGGGAGGACCAACGGGGAGACCCAGTACTTC | CASSLGTSGRTNGETQYF | 18 | TRBJ2-5 | once | TRBV4-2 | TRBD2
TGTGCCAGCAGGAGGGACAGGGTCTCCTGCGAGCAGTACTTC | CASRRDRVSCEQYF | 14 | TRBJ2-7 | . | TRBV7-2 | TRBD1
TGCAGTGCTAGGAGGACAGGGTTGGCCACTGAAGCTTTCTTT | CSARRTGLATEAFF | 14 | TRBJ1-1 | once | TRBV20-1 | TRBD1
TGCAGTGCTTTCGACAGGATCAACACCGGGGAGCTGTTTTTT | CSAFDRINTGELFF | 14 | TRBJ2-2 | . | TRBV20-1 | .
TGTGCCAGCAGCGCCAGTCAGGGGAATTCACCCCTCCACTTT | CASSASQGNSPLHF | 14 | TRBJ1-6 | few | TRBV9 | .
TGCAGTGCTCGAGATGTCAGTTACAATGAGCAGTTCTTC | CSARDVSYNEQFF | 13 | TRBJ2-1 | . | TRBV20-1 | .